This T cell receptor beta chain was identified during a study of shared clonotypes between healthy human individuals. TCRdb's copy holds only in-frame clones and misses some; the assay was immunoSEQ multiplex PCR. The profile shows about 1.1 million clones, around three quarters of them singletons. Trimming at V came to 2 bases and at J to 8 bases, leaving 6 bases not matched to a gene. The germline V gene encodes CDR1 GTSNPN and CDR2 SVGIG (reference sequence). The CDR3 extends over 14 amino acids. Sequencing input: memory CD4+ T cells from PBMCs. Regarding subset: CD45RA-negative fraction. This TCR derives from a man younger than 35 in good health. Some clones in this sample may be carry-over from other donors' samples. This chain connects TRBV30 to TRBJ1-4, with 9 bases aligning to TRBD1. CDR3 sequence reads: CAWSQGQGREKLFF. CDR3 DNA sequence: TGTGCCTGGAGTCAAGGACAGGGGAGGGAAAAACTGTTTTTT. Full variable domain (remainder filled in from reference TRBV30 and TRBJ1-4): SQTIHQWPATLVQPVGSPLSLECTVEGTSNPNLYWYRQAAGRGLQLLFYSVGIGQISSEVPQNLSASRPQDRQFILSSKKLLLSDSGFYLCAWSQGQGREKLFFGSGTQLSVL.